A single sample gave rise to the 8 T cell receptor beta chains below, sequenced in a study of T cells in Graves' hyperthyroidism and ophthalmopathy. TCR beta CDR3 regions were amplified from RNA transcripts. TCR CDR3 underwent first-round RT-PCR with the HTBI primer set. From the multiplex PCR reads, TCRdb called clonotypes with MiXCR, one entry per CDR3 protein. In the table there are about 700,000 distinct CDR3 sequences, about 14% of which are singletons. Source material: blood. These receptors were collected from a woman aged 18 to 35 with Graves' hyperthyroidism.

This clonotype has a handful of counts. CDR3 in DNA: TGTGCCAGCTCATCTCGGGGCGCCTCTTCACCCCTCCACTTT. Translating it yields CASSSRGASSPLHF. V and J are TRBV18 and TRBJ1-6, with D possibly TRBD1 on 5 matching bases. Germline V CDR1 and CDR2: KGHSH, LQKENI. This CDR3 is 14 amino acids long. Between the trimmed V and J ends, which lost 5 bases and 9 bases, there was a span of 14 bases.

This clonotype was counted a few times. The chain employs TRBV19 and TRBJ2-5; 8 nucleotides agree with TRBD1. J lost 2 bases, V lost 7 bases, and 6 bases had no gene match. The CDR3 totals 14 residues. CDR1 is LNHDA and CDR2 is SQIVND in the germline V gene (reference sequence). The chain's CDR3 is CASNDRGRQETQYF. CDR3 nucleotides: TGTGCCAGTAATGACAGGGGCCGGCAAGAGACCCAGTACTTC.

The CDR3, as DNA: TGTGCCACCAGCAGAGAACGCGGGGGCGGCCTTTCACCCCTCCACTTT. It specifies CATSRERGGGLSPLHF. This chain uses TRBV15 with TRBJ1-6; D possibly corresponds to TRBD1 (6 bases). Germline V gene lookup returns CDR1 LNHNV and CDR2 YYDKDF (reference sequence). The CDR3 runs 16 residues. Trimming removed 0 bases from V and 9 bases from J, with 15 bases in between.

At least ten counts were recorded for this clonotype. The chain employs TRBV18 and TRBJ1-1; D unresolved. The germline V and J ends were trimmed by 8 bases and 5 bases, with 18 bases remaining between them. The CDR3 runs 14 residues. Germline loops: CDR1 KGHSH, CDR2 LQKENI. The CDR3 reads CASNQLSRGTEAFF. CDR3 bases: TGTGCCAGCAATCAACTAAGCCGGGGAACTGAAGCTTTCTTT.

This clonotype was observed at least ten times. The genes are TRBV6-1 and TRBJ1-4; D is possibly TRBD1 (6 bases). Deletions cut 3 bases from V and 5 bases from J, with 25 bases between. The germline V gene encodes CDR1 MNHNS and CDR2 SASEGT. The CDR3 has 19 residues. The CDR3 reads CASSDQPLARWRGNEKLFF. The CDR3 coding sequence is TGTGCCAGCAGTGACCAACCGTTAGCGCGGTGGAGGGGGAATGAAAAACTGTTTTTT.

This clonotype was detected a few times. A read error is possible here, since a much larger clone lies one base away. Written as DNA, the CDR3 is TGCAGCGCCGGGACTAGCGATTACAATGAGCAGTACTTC. Translating gives CSAGTSDYNEQYF. The chain carries TRBV29-1 and TRBJ2-1; 10 nucleotides match TRBD2. With the DNA end fitting TRBJ2-7 better, the J assignment may be wrong. This CDR3 region has 13 residues. Germline values: CDR1 SQVTM, CDR2 ANQGSEA.

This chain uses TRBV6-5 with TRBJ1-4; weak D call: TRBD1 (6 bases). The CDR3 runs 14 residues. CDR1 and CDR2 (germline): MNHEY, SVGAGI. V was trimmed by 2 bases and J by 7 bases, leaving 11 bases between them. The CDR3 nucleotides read TGTGCCAGCAGTTACGCTGGAGGGGGTGAAAAACTGTTTTTT. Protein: CASSYAGGGEKLFF.

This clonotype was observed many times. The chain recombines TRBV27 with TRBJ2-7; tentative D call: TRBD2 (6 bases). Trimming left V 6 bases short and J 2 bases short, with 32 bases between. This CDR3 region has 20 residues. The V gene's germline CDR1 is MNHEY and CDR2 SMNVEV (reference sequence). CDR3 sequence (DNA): TGTGCCAGCAGCATTACCCCTTCCGGCCTAGCGTCGTATACCACCTACGAGCAGTACTTC. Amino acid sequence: CASSITPSGLASYTTYEQYF.